This TCR beta chain was obtained from a study of blood T cell repertoires in COVID-19. The count of this clone is one. In the authors' methods: It was from reference gene primer amplification that nucleated cell counts were estimated. Here immunoSEQ multiplex PCR was the method, and the copy in TCRdb shows in-frame clones only, minus some. Clone size and V and J calls were adopted from that table, with D and trimming inferred from the DNA. This table holds about 70,000 clones, 88% found once. Germline V gives CDR1 MNHEY, CDR2 SMNVEV (reference sequence). The CDR3 has 17 residues. V dropped 1 base and J dropped 6; count of bases not matched to a gene: 9.

The source material was peripheral blood. The genes are TRBV27 and TRBJ2-3, with TRBD2 matching over 11 bases. The receptor was isolated from a human donor in a cohort sampled during active COVID-19. The CDR3 protein is CASSLWALAGDGDTQYF. The CDR3 region has the DNA TGTGCCAGCAGTTTATGGGCACTAGCGGGAGACGGGGATACGCAGTATTTT.